This TCR beta chain was obtained from a study of T cell responses to AZD1222 COVID-19 vaccine. At the level of the study: Whether given at about 4 or about 12 weeks, second doses were pooled. Study-level results: Baseline antibody screening turned up just a handful of seropositive AZD1222 recipients.

Method: immunoSEQ multiplex PCR; TCRdb's copy keeps in-frame clones and lacks some. The sample contains fewer than 250,000 clones, 85% to 95% of which appear only once. About this clone: Antigen: not known.

From germline, CDR1 is SNHLY and CDR2 FYNNEI. The CDR3 contains 14 residues. Between the trimmed V and J ends, which lost 2 bases and 4 bases, there was a span of 11 bases. This chain joins TRBV2 and TRBJ1-1, with D unresolved. The sequence was collected from an adult in good health. This material consisted of peripheral blood, taken on day 0 of AZD1222 vaccination. The CDR3 nucleotides are TGTGCCAGCAGTGAAAAAAGGCTACTCACTGAAGCTTTCTTT. This encodes CASSEKRLLTEAFF. Drawing the rest from reference TRBV2 and TRBJ1-1, the complete variable domain is EPEVTQTPSHQVTQMGQEVILRCVPISNHLYFYWYRQILGQKVEFLVSFYNNEISEKSEIFDDQFSVERPDGSNFTLKIRSTKLEDSAMYFCASSEKRLLTEAFFGQGTRLTVV.